This T cell receptor beta chain was captured by sequencing in a study of graft-versus-host responses after intestinal transplantation. Sequenced by immunoSEQ multiplex PCR; TCRdb stores in-frame clones only, minus some. The table shows roughly 20,000 clones, with 38% occurring only once. This clone was observed a handful of times. This CDR3 contains 18 residues. Losses at the gene ends were 5 bases for V and 6 bases for J; bases not matched to a gene: 12. Germline CDR1 is MGHRA and CDR2 is YSYEKL. This TCR derives from a human patient who received an intestinal transplant. This chain links TRBV4-1 with TRBJ1-6, with 11 bases matching TRBD1. The material sequenced was alloreactive CD4+ T cells from a mixed lymphocyte reaction culture, taken before intestinal transplant. Subset of the sample: CFSE-low proliferating T cells sorted from roughly six-day pre-transplant mixed lymphocyte reaction (GvH or HvG direction). For the CDR3, the DNA is TGCGCCAGCAGCGTACGCCTCGGACAGGGGGCGTCTAATTCACCCCTCCACTTT. Protein sequence: CASSVRLGQGASNSPLHF.